The present T cell receptor (beta chain) was sequenced within a study of blood T cell repertoires in COVID-19. This table comes from immunoSEQ multiplex PCR, and its TCRdb copy is limited to in-frame clones, with some not included. The sample shows fewer than 400,000 clones, 80% to 90% of them seen only once. Sequences were obtained from PBMCs or T cells enriched from blood (not recorded which). This receptor was taken from a man under 40 who had recovered from COVID-19.

Here the CDR3 DNA reads TGTGCCAGCAGTTTCCCCCCGGGACTAGCGGGGGGGCCCTACGAGCAGTACTTC. Its translation: CASSFPPGLAGGPYEQYF. The chain carries TRBV27 and TRBJ2-7; TRBD2 aligns across 16 bases. Germline loops: CDR1 MNHEY, CDR2 SMNVEV (reference sequence). The CDR3 covers 18 residues. Trimming took 3 bases from V and 2 from J; bases not matched to a gene: 7.